Listed below are T cell receptor beta chains from one sample, sequenced in a study of OX40 agonist ivuxolimab in advanced cancers. Clones were read by immunoSEQ multiplex PCR, and TCRdb kept only the in-frame ones, dropping some. In the table there are about 27,000 clones, 70% to 80% of which are singletons. The source material was CD4+ or CD8+ T cells sorted from blood, sampled in a trial of the OX40 agonist ivuxolimab. The receptors stem from an adult with an advanced solid tumor such as melanoma, head and neck, liver or kidney cancer. Each CDR3 is given with its conserved first and last residue. A D gene is named only where the DNA matches it firmly. Not all rows give a size; the values are once, few, many and, for expanded clones, a class.

CDR3 DNA: TGTGCCAGCAGCGTAGAGGGCAGCTCCTACGAGCAGTACTTC
CDR3 protein: CASSVEGSSYEQYF
V gene: TRBV9
J gene: TRBJ2-7
clone size: -
D gene: -

CDR3 DNA: TGCGCCAGCAGCCAAGGACATCCCTTAGGGTACACTGAAGCTTTCTTT
CDR3 protein: CASSQGHPLGYTEAFF
V gene: TRBV4-1
J gene: TRBJ1-1
clone size: -
D gene: -

CDR3 DNA: TGTGCCTGGAGTGCACCCCGGACAAAACCTAACTATGGCTACACCTTC
CDR3 protein: CAWSAPRTKPNYGYTF
V gene: TRBV30
J gene: TRBJ1-2
clone size: -
D gene: -

CDR3 DNA: TGTGCCAGCAGCTTAGATCTTGCGGGAGGGTACAATGAGCAGTTCTTC
CDR3 protein: CASSLDLAGGYNEQFF
V gene: TRBV11-2
J gene: TRBJ2-1
clone size: -
D gene: TRBD2

CDR3 DNA: TGTGCCAGCAGCTTAAAGGGAGAACAGGATCACTATAATGAAAAACTGTTTTTT
CDR3 protein: CASSLKGEQDHYNEKLFF
V gene: TRBV7-9
J gene: TRBJ1-4
clone size: -
D gene: -

CDR3 DNA: TGTGCCAGCAGCATAACCCGGGACAGGACGAACACCGGGGAGCTGTTTTTT
CDR3 protein: CASSITRDRTNTGELFF
V gene: TRBV9
J gene: TRBJ2-2
clone size: once
D gene: TRBD1

CDR3 DNA: TGTGCCAGCAGCGTAGACCCCGGGGGGGTCGAGCAGTACTTC
CDR3 protein: CASSVDPGGVEQYF
V gene: TRBV9
J gene: TRBJ2-7
clone size: -
D gene: TRBD2

CDR3 DNA: TGCGCCAGCAGCCAAGGACAGGGAATCAATCAGCCCCAGCATTTT
CDR3 protein: CASSQGQGINQPQHF
V gene: TRBV4-1
J gene: TRBJ1-5
clone size: -
D gene: TRBD1

CDR3 DNA: TGTGCCAGCAGTTTAACGCCAGCAAGTGAGCAGTTCTTC
CDR3 protein: CASSLTPASEQFF
V gene: TRBV27
J gene: TRBJ2-1
clone size: -
D gene: -

CDR3 DNA: TGCACCAGCAGCCAACGCGGCTGCGGGGGGGAGAGCACAGATACGCAGTATTTT
CDR3 protein: CTSSQRGCGGESTDTQYF
V gene: TRBV1
J gene: TRBJ2-3
clone size: -
D gene: -

CDR3 DNA: TGCGCCAGCAGCTTTAGAGGACAGCCTAATGAAAAACTGTTTTTT
CDR3 protein: CASSFRGQPNEKLFF
V gene: TRBV5-1
J gene: TRBJ1-4
clone size: -
D gene: -

CDR3 DNA: TGTGCCAGCAGCAAAGCGCGGGACTTCACCGGGGAGCTGTTTTTT
CDR3 protein: CASSKARDFTGELFF
V gene: TRBV21-1
J gene: TRBJ2-2
clone size: once
D gene: -

CDR3 DNA: TGTGCCAGCAGCTTCCGACAGGAATCCTACGAGCAGTACTTC
CDR3 protein: CASSFRQESYEQYF
V gene: TRBV11-3
J gene: TRBJ2-7
clone size: -
D gene: -

CDR3 DNA: TGTGCCAGCAGCCTTGACCAGGGGTACTACAATGAGCAGTTCTTC
CDR3 protein: CASSLDQGYYNEQFF
V gene: TRBV5-6
J gene: TRBJ2-1
clone size: -
D gene: -

CDR3 DNA: TGTGCCAGTAGTATTGGGGTACTGGGTGAAGCTTTCTTT
CDR3 protein: CASSIGVLGEAFF
V gene: TRBV19
J gene: TRBJ1-1
clone size: -
D gene: -

CDR3 DNA: TGTGCCAGCAGATTCTGGAACACTGAAGCTTTCTTT
CDR3 protein: CASRFWNTEAFF
V gene: TRBV7-2
J gene: TRBJ1-1
clone size: -
D gene: -

CDR3 DNA: TGTGCCAGCAGTTACTCAACAGGGAACACCGGGGAGCTGTTTTTT
CDR3 protein: CASSYSTGNTGELFF
V gene: TRBV6-5
J gene: TRBJ2-2
clone size: -
D gene: -

CDR3 DNA: TGTGCCAGCAGCTTAGGCAGCTACGAGCAGTACTTC
CDR3 protein: CASSLGSYEQYF
V gene: TRBV7-9
J gene: TRBJ2-7
clone size: -
D gene: -

CDR3 DNA: TGTGCCAGTAGTATTCGGTCGAGGGCCGAGCAGTACTTC
CDR3 protein: CASSIRSRAEQYF
V gene: TRBV19
J gene: TRBJ2-7
clone size: -
D gene: -

CDR3 DNA: TGTGCCAGCACGGACGGGCTAAGCGGCTATGGCTACACCTTC
CDR3 protein: CASTDGLSGYGYTF
V gene: TRBV2
J gene: TRBJ1-2
clone size: -
D gene: -

CDR3 DNA: TGTGCCAGCAGCAAGGGACAGGGGGCAAACATGAACACTGAAGCTTTCTTT
CDR3 protein: CASSKGQGANMNTEAFF
V gene: TRBV7-8
J gene: TRBJ1-1
clone size: -
D gene: TRBD1

CDR3 DNA: TGCGCCAGCAGTGAGTCAGGGGGGAACCCTGAAGCTTTCTTT
CDR3 protein: CASSESGGNPEAFF
V gene: TRBV10-1
J gene: TRBJ1-1
clone size: -
D gene: -

CDR3 DNA: TGTGCCAGCAGCGTCGGGGGGGAGATCTCCTACGAGCAGTACTTC
CDR3 protein: CASSVGGEISYEQYF
V gene: TRBV7-6
J gene: TRBJ2-7
clone size: -
D gene: TRBD2

CDR3 DNA: TGTGCCAGCAGCTTAGTGTCAGGGGATGAGCAGTTCTTC
CDR3 protein: CASSLVSGDEQFF
V gene: TRBV7-6
J gene: TRBJ2-1
clone size: once
D gene: -

CDR3 DNA: TGTGCCAGCAGCTCGACCGGGGGATTGAACACTGAAGCTTTCTTT
CDR3 protein: CASSSTGGLNTEAFF
V gene: TRBV6-5
J gene: TRBJ1-1
clone size: few
D gene: -

CDR3 DNA: TGTGCCAGCAGCTTAGGCGGGGACGGTCAGCCCCAGCATTTT
CDR3 protein: CASSLGGDGQPQHF
V gene: TRBV7-9
J gene: TRBJ1-5
clone size: -
D gene: -

CDR3 DNA: TGTGCCAGCTCACCGGGGGGGGAGCCCCAGCATTTT
CDR3 protein: CASSPGGEPQHF
V gene: TRBV18
J gene: TRBJ1-5
clone size: -
D gene: -

CDR3 DNA: TGTGCCTGGAACCGCGGGGCCGCTTACTATGGCTACACCTTC
CDR3 protein: CAWNRGAAYYGYTF
V gene: TRBV30
J gene: TRBJ1-2
clone size: -
D gene: -

CDR3 DNA: TGCAGCGTAAGGATCTCCTACAATGAGCAGTTCTTC
CDR3 protein: CSVRISYNEQFF
V gene: TRBV29-1
J gene: TRBJ2-1
clone size: -
D gene: -

CDR3 DNA: TGTGCCAGCAGCGATCAGGATCAGCCCCAGCATTTT
CDR3 protein: CASSDQDQPQHF
V gene: TRBV7-9
J gene: TRBJ1-5
clone size: -
D gene: -

CDR3 DNA: TGTGCCAGCAGCCCGGTCCCCGACAGGGGGCTAGGCACCGGGGAGCTGTTTTTT
CDR3 protein: CASSPVPDRGLGTGELFF
V gene: TRBV7-6
J gene: TRBJ2-2
clone size: few
D gene: TRBD1

CDR3 DNA: TGTGCCAGCAGCCAAAACCAGGGGGCAGCCTACGAGCAGTACTTC
CDR3 protein: CASSQNQGAAYEQYF
V gene: TRBV11-3
J gene: TRBJ2-7
clone size: -
D gene: TRBD1

CDR3 DNA: TGTGCCAGAAGCTTGATAGCCTACAATGAGCAGTTCTTC
CDR3 protein: CARSLIAYNEQFF
V gene: TRBV5-3
J gene: TRBJ2-1
clone size: -
D gene: -

CDR3 DNA: TGTGCCAGCAGCGTAGGGGACGGTGGCACAGATACGCAGTATTTT
CDR3 protein: CASSVGDGGTDTQYF
V gene: TRBV9
J gene: TRBJ2-3
clone size: -
D gene: -

CDR3 DNA: TGTGCCAGTGCCCACAAAAGAAGAAACACCGGGGAGCTGTTTTTT
CDR3 protein: CASAHKRRNTGELFF
V gene: TRBV19
J gene: TRBJ2-2
clone size: few
D gene: -

CDR3 DNA: TGCAGCGTTGTCCGGACAGGCACTGAAGCTTTCTTT
CDR3 protein: CSVVRTGTEAFF
V gene: TRBV29-1
J gene: TRBJ1-1
clone size: -
D gene: TRBD1

CDR3 DNA: TGTGCCAGCAGCACAGGGGGCTCCTACGAGCAGTACTTC
CDR3 protein: CASSTGGSYEQYF
V gene: TRBV7-9
J gene: TRBJ2-7
clone size: -
D gene: TRBD1

CDR3 DNA: TGTGCCACCAGCAGAGATCGGGGCTTGGGGAATGAGCAGTTCTTC
CDR3 protein: CATSRDRGLGNEQFF
V gene: TRBV15
J gene: TRBJ2-1
clone size: -
D gene: -

CDR3 DNA: TGTGCCAGTAGTATACCCGGGGACAGTTACGAGCAGTACTTC
CDR3 protein: CASSIPGDSYEQYF
V gene: TRBV19
J gene: TRBJ2-7
clone size: -
D gene: TRBD1

CDR3 DNA: TGCGCCAGCAGCTTGTTTCCACCGAGCTCCTACGAGCAGTACTTC
CDR3 protein: CASSLFPPSSYEQYF
V gene: TRBV5-1
J gene: TRBJ2-7
clone size: -
D gene: -

CDR3 DNA: TGTGCCACCAGCACGTGGGGGACCTACGAGCAGTACTTC
CDR3 protein: CATSTWGTYEQYF
V gene: TRBV15
J gene: TRBJ2-7
clone size: -
D gene: -

CDR3 DNA: TGTGCCTGGAGTGATGGCAGCATGAACACTGAAGCTTTCTTT
CDR3 protein: CAWSDGSMNTEAFF
V gene: TRBV30
J gene: TRBJ1-1
clone size: -
D gene: -

CDR3 DNA: TGTGCCAGCAGTCCGCGTTGGGGCCCTCGGGCAGATACGCAGTATTTT
CDR3 protein: CASSPRWGPRADTQYF
V gene: TRBV27
J gene: TRBJ2-3
clone size: -
D gene: -

CDR3 DNA: TGTGCCAGCAGCTCAGACGTTACAGAACACTTGAACACTGAAGCTTTCTTT
CDR3 protein: CASSSDVTEHLNTEAFF
V gene: TRBV13
J gene: TRBJ1-1
clone size: -
D gene: -

CDR3 DNA: TGTGCCAGCAGTTACTTTTCGAGGTTGGAATCACCCCTCCACTTT
CDR3 protein: CASSYFSRLESPLHF
V gene: TRBV6-5
J gene: TRBJ1-6
clone size: -
D gene: -

CDR3 DNA: TGTGCCAGCAGCTTGCTTCTCTCTGGGGCCAACGTCCTGACTTTC
CDR3 protein: CASSLLLSGANVLTF
V gene: TRBV5-6
J gene: TRBJ2-6
clone size: -
D gene: -

CDR3 DNA: TGTGCCAGCAGTGACTATCCTAGGAACGAGCAGTACTTC
CDR3 protein: CASSDYPRNEQYF
V gene: TRBV2
J gene: TRBJ2-7
clone size: once
D gene: -

CDR3 DNA: TGTGCCTGGGGGGTGGAGGAGAACACCGGGGAGCTGTTTTTT
CDR3 protein: CAWGVEENTGELFF
V gene: TRBV30
J gene: TRBJ2-2
clone size: -
D gene: -

CDR3 DNA: TGCGCCAGCAGCTTGCGAGCGGGTGCCCACAATGAGCAGTTCTTC
CDR3 protein: CASSLRAGAHNEQFF
V gene: TRBV5-1
J gene: TRBJ2-1
clone size: -
D gene: -

CDR3 DNA: TGTGCCAGCAGCTTCGGGTACAATGAGCAGTTCTTC
CDR3 protein: CASSFGYNEQFF
V gene: TRBV5-6
J gene: TRBJ2-1
clone size: -
D gene: -

CDR3 DNA: TGTGCCAGCAGTGAACTAGCGGGGGGCACCGGGGAGCTGTTTTTT
CDR3 protein: CASSELAGGTGELFF
V gene: TRBV6-1
J gene: TRBJ2-2
clone size: few
D gene: TRBD2

CDR3 DNA: TGCGCCAGCAGCGTGGACCGGGACAGGGAGATGGAGACCCAGTACTTC
CDR3 protein: CASSVDRDREMETQYF
V gene: TRBV5-1
J gene: TRBJ2-5
clone size: -
D gene: TRBD1

CDR3 DNA: TGTGCCAGCAGCCCAGGGGGCCCCGGAAACACCATATATTTT
CDR3 protein: CASSPGGPGNTIYF
V gene: TRBV7-6
J gene: TRBJ1-3
clone size: -
D gene: TRBD1